The entry below describes one TCR beta chain. Its antigen target is currently unknown. Base qualities are not provided; no much larger clone lies one nucleotide away. V is pared back by 0 bases and J by 13 bases, with 10 bases lying between the germline termini. Inclusive of the bounding cysteine and phenylalanine, the CDR3 is 13 residues long. This entry keeps only the CDR3 DNA: 39 bases, framed from base 1. From a lookup of the germline V gene, CDR1 and CDR2 are SGHDN and FVKESK. What this sample's time point label stands for: about 28 days (+/-7) after the second vaccine dose. AZD1222 recipients whose second dose came at about 4 weeks and those whose second dose came at about 12 weeks were combined into one group, since spike-specific TCR depth and breadth did not differ between the two schedules. Samples from vaccinated people were obtained from the UK trials COV001 and COV002, which included a single-blind randomized controlled phase 2/3 trial of AZD1222 (ChAdOx1 nCoV-19) in healthy adults. Trial participant PBMC samples were collected at day 0 and day 28 after the second dose for TCRbeta chain sequencing.

The CDR3 regions of human TCRbeta chains were subjected to immunosequencing. The authors processed their data as follows. TCRs in the repertoires were matched against a reference library of SARS-CoV-2-specific TCRs that had been generated with the MIRA antigen-specificity platform. Breadth was defined as the fraction of unique TCRs that were SARS-CoV-2-associated. Depth was defined as the fraction of total T cells that were SARS-CoV-2-associated. Using the MIRA data, every spike-specific TCR was mapped to the spike region that the TCR reacted to and assigned to either a CD4 or a CD8 class. Log10-transformed breadth and depth values were compared by one-way ANOVA with Sidak's multiple comparisons tests. Drawn from immuneACCESS, this table holds only the in-frame rearrangements with V and J called that TCRdb kept. Clones are partly lost; checked studies trace under half to an unresolved V gene and leave the rest unexplained. That table furnishes V, J and clone size, whereas the DNA furnished D and trimming. This sample is represented by under 200,000 clones; roughly 94% of them were singletons. The ten most abundant clones make up 1% to 1.5% of the sample.

These data belong to a study of T cell responses to AZD1222 COVID-19 vaccine (dated by TCRdb to 2020 to 2023). In terms of the full investigation: A total of 233 trial participants underwent TCR sequencing, of whom 207 received two doses of AZD1222 and around 26 received two doses of the MenACWY control vaccine. Trial participants were enrolled by age into 18-55, 56-69 and 70-plus year subgroups, with roughly 150, 30 and 60 TCR-sequenced participants respectively. Summary of the overall study and its limitations: Because no day 14 peak-response samples were available, repertoires were characterized only after the peak T cell response. CD4 TCRs associated with the vaccine covered the entire spike protein, and the dominant responses were in regions 160-218 and 743-854. A significant rise in spike-specific TCR breadth and depth was observed after two AZD1222 doses relative to day 0 and relative to MenACWY recipients. Reportedly, almost half of the unique spike-specific TCRs recognized epitopes lying outside the regions that are mutated in the B.1.351 and B.1.1.7 variants. Conclusions about previously exposed vaccinees are limited because only a handful of AZD1222 recipients were SARS-CoV-2 seropositive at baseline. The 56-69-year group was small, and its depth increase did not reach significance, likely because of low power. Most participants were white British and females outnumbered males, and the authors suggested that clonal diversity may have been underestimated.

This sample comprised peripheral blood, obtained 28 days after the second AZD1222 dose. The TCR was taken from an adult who received the AZD1222 COVID-19 vaccine. The sequence is built from TRBV14 and TRBJ1-6; the D gene cannot be named for sure. The DNA sequence reads TGTGCCAGCAGCCAAGATCGTGGAACCCCCCTCCACTTT. This encodes CASSQDRGTPLHF.